This T cell receptor beta chain was recorded in a study of blood T cells in healthy people across ages. Ten or more counts support this clonotype. Collection of roughly 9.6 milliliters of peripheral blood was performed for each donor. Trimming removed 5 bases from V and 5 bases from J; junction bases left unmatched: 6. Looked up from germline, CDR1 is SEHNR and CDR2 is FQNEAQ (reference sequence). This CDR3 spans 14 amino acids. A second roughly 6 to 12 cycle PCR used barcoded and J-beta primers. A tag from a template-switch adaptor with 12 random nucleotides marked each cDNA molecule. A single record per CDR3 protein comes from TCRdb applying MiXCR to the 5' RACE reads. The sample consists of a few hundred thousand distinct CDR3 sequences, 25% to 30% of them appearing once.

The sequenced sample consisted of blood. This TCR derives from a woman aged 70-85 years in good health. The V gene is TRBV7-9, the J gene TRBJ2-5, with 9 bases fitting TRBD1. The CDR3 region has the DNA TGTGCCAGCAGCCCACGGACAGGGGTTGAGACCCAGTACTTC. This sequence encodes CASSPRTGVETQYF.